Here is one T cell receptor (beta chain) with its context. Its antigen is still unknown. This sample is drawn from a study of OX40 agonist ivuxolimab in advanced cancers. Study-level information: Six ivuxolimab dose levels, 0.01 to 10 mg/kg, were given intravenously every 2 weeks. The dose-escalation cohort had hepatocellular carcinoma, melanoma, renal cell or head and neck cancer. General observations from the study: Among the least clonally expanded were partial responders at 0.1-3.0 mg/kg.

This CDR3 region has 13 residues. CDR1 is MGHRA, CDR2 YSYEKL, per germline. The V end was cut by 2 bases, the J end by 4 bases, with 7 bases between. Clones were read by immunoSEQ multiplex PCR, and TCRdb kept only the in-frame ones, dropping some. The data show approximately 77,000 clones, about 85% seen once. Systemic immunosuppression or a history of autoimmune disease excluded patients. The sequence was collected from an adult with an advanced solid tumor such as melanoma, head and neck, liver or kidney cancer. This chain connects TRBV4-1 to TRBJ2-3; D gene ambiguous. Specimen: CD4+ or CD8+ T cells sorted from blood, collected in a trial of the OX40 agonist ivuxolimab. In DNA, the CDR3 is TGCGCCAGCAGCCAATACGAGGCAGATACGCAGTATTTT. Protein product: CASSQYEADTQYF.